What follows describes a single TCR beta chain. The data belong to a study of shared clonotypes between healthy human individuals. Produced via immunoSEQ multiplex PCR; TCRdb's table is partial and in-frame only. The table records over a million clones, about 80% of them present only once. Investigators divided CD4+ cells into CD45RA+ naive and CD45RA-negative memory subsets. Trimming cost V 6 bases and J 6 bases, with 15 bases left between them. Germline V gives CDR1 MDHEN, CDR2 SYDVKM. There are 14 residues in the CDR3. The origin of this receptor is a man between 18 and 35 years old in good health. Some clones in this sample may be carry-over from other donors' samples. Specimen: memory CD4+ T cells from PBMCs. Stated subset: CD45RA-negative fraction. This sequence joins TRBV28 and TRBJ1-5; tentative D call: TRBD1 (6 bases). DNA of the CDR3: TGTGCCAGCAGCCCTGGGGGGGCCGTTCAGCCCCAGCATTTT. Translated: CASSPGGAVQPQHF.